These 9 T cell receptor beta chains came from one sample sequenced in a study of T cell responses to AZD1222 COVID-19 vaccine. Method: immunoSEQ multiplex PCR; TCRdb's copy keeps in-frame clones and lacks some. The sample includes over 100,000 clones, 92% of them seen just once. Sequencing was performed on peripheral blood, taken on day 0 of AZD1222 vaccination. These receptors came from an adult in good health.

The rearrangement joins TRBV18 to TRBJ2-1; a possible D gene is TRBD2 (6 bases). Germline CDR1 KGHSH, CDR2 LQKENI. The CDR3 is made up of 14 amino acids. V was shortened by 6 bases and J by 9 bases, with 18 bases between the two germline ends. CDR3 sequence: CASSRPERRGEQFF. CDR3 DNA sequence: TGTGCCAGCTCCCGGCCGGAGCGGAGGGGTGAGCAGTTCTTC.

V and J are TRBV2 and TRBJ1-2; D unclear. V gave up 7 bases and J gave up 8 bases, with 14 bases separating them. The CDR3 is 12 residues long. Germline V gene data show CDR1 as SNHLY and CDR2 as FYNNEI. The CDR3 loop is CASKAPAGGYTF. DNA for the CDR3: TGTGCCAGCAAGGCCCCAGCAGGCGGCTACACCTTC.

The V call is TRBV19, the J call TRBJ2-3, with D possibly matching TRBD1 (5 bases). Per germline, CDR1 LNHDA and CDR2 SQIVND (reference sequence). The V and J ends lost 0 bases and 4 bases respectively, with 17 bases between them. The CDR3 consists of 17 residues. The CDR3 DNA sequence: TGTGCCAGTAGTATAGACCCTCAAAGCAGGGCGGCAGATACGCAGTATTTT. This sequence encodes CASSIDPQSRAADTQYF.

This clone was counted a single time. The chain couples TRBV4-3 to TRBJ1-5; TRBD1 matches at 11 bases. CDR3 size: 21 residues. V lost 1 base to trimming and J lost 2 bases; unmatched junction nucleotides: 16. Germline-derived CDR1 and CDR2 are LGHNA and YSLEER. CDR3 sequence (DNA): TGCGCCAGCAGCCAAGGTCCAGGGACAGGGGGAGGGTCATTTGGCAATCAGCCCCAGCATTTT. This translates into CASSQGPGTGGGSFGNQPQHF.

With respect to this clone: Other DNA sequences from this sample encode an identical CDR3 as well. The CDR3 loop reads CSVGGGYGYTF. CDR3 in DNA: TGCAGCGTTGGAGGGGGCTATGGCTACACCTTC. This chain connects TRBV29-1 to TRBJ1-2; D possibly corresponds to TRBD1 (6 bases). Per germline, CDR1 SQVTM and CDR2 ANQGSEA. Trimming removed 4 bases at V and 4 bases at J, with 7 bases between. This CDR3 spans 11 amino acids.

The chain combines TRBV29-1 with TRBJ2-5; the D gene could be TRBD1 or TRBD2 (5 bases each). The length of the CDR3 is 16 residues. The germline V gene has CDR1 SQVTM and CDR2 ANQGSEA. Trimming shortened V by 7 bases and J by 5 bases, and 26 bases separated the two germline ends. The CDR3 sequence is CSETGAHSCFGETQYF. DNA for the CDR3: TGCAGCGAAACCGGGGCACATTCCTGTTTCGGGGAGACCCAGTACTTC.

This clone occurred once. V is TRBV6-5 and J is TRBJ1-1; no reliable D call. The CDR3 covers 14 residues. The germline V gene has CDR1 MNHEY and CDR2 SVGAGI. Trimming pared 6 bases from V and 4 bases from J, leaving 15 bases between. The CDR3 DNA sequence: TGTGCCAGCAGCCCCGGATTCGCCAGCACTGAAGCTTTCTTT. Protein sequence: CASSPGFASTEAFF.

The V call is TRBV7-9, the J call TRBJ1-6; unclear D gene. In germline, CDR1 is SEHNR, CDR2 FQNEAQ (reference sequence). Trimming cost V 2 bases and J 8 bases, with 7 bases left between them. The CDR3 consists of 13 residues. The CDR3 here is CASSLSQDSPLHF. As DNA, the CDR3 is TGTGCCAGCAGCTTATCGCAGGATTCACCCCTCCACTTT.

Comments on this clone: Different DNA sequences within this sample yield the same CDR3. This chain links TRBV2 with TRBJ1-2; TRBD1 agrees at 9 bases. The CDR3 is 13 residues long. Germline lookup yields CDR1 SNHLY and CDR2 FYNNEI. Trimming cost V 6 bases and J 4 bases; bases outside gene matches: 3. The CDR3 loop reads CASRTGGTYGYTF. The CDR3 DNA reads TGTGCCAGCAGGACAGGGGGAACCTATGGCTACACCTTC.